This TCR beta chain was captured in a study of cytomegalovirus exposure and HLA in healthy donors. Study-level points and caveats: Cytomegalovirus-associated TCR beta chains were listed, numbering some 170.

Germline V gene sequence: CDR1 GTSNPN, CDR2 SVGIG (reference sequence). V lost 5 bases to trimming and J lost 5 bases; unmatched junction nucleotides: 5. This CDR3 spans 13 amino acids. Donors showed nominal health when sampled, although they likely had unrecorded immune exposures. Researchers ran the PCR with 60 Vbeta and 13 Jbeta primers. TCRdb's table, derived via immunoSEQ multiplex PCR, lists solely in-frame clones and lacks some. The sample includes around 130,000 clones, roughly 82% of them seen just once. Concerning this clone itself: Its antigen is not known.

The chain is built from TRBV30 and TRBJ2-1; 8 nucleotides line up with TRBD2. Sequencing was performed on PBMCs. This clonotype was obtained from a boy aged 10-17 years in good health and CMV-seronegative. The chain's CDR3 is CAWDSSGHNEQFF. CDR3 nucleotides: TGTGCCTGGGACTCTAGCGGGCACAATGAGCAGTTCTTC.